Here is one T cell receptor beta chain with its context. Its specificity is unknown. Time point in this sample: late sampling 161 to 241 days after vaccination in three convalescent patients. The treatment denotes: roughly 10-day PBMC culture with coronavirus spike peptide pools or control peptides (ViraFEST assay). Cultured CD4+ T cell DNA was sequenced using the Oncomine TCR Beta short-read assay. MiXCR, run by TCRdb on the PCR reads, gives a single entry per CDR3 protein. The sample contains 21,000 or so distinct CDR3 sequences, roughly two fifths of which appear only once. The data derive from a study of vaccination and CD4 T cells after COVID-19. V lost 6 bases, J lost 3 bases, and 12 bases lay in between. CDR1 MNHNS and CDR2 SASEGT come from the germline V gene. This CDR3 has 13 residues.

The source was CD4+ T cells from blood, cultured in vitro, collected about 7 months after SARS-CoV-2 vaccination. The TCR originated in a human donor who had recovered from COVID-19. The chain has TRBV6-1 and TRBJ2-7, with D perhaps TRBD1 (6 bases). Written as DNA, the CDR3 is TGTGCCAGCAGCAGGGGCCTCCTCTACGAGCAGTACTTC. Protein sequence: CASSRGLLYEQYF.